The TCR beta chain described here comes from a study of blood T cell repertoires in COVID-19 (dated by TCRdb to 2018 to 2021). Looking at the study overall: The collaborator samples originated in the United States, Italy and Spain and spanned the acute and convalescent phases of COVID-19. A de-identified subject ID, COVID-19 status, age in years and sex were almost always included in the sample metadata. The samples were drawn from the first 160 participants of the ongoing ImmuneRACE study and from 1,254 subjects provided by 6 global collaborators. The repertoires were made available in a free public database intended to serve as a resource for research on the immune response to SARS-CoV-2. Deeply sampled blood TCRbeta repertoires from subjects exposed to, actively infected with, or recovered from COVID-19 were included in the dataset. The prospective study material was composed of cDNA or gDNA derived from T cells, B-cell-depleted T cells, or PBMCs. Where available, HLA class I and class II types were obtained from metadata supplied by the sample provider rather than from assay-based typing. On the study overall, not on this receptor specifically: The amount of clinical and demographic metadata varied by source and participant and was provided uncurated.

V lost 6 bases and J lost 4 bases; the stretch between them is 18 bases long. Spanning cysteine to phenylalanine, the CDR3 consists of 15 amino acids. Of the read, only the CDR3 DNA is kept; its 45 bases are in frame from base 1. To note about this clone: The target of this receptor is not known. No much larger clone exists at a distance of one base, and base qualities are not known.

The collaborating institutions used their own protocols to collect whole blood in K2EDTA tubes. Collaborator samples were shipped for TCRbeta analysis as frozen whole blood, isolated PBMCs, or DNA extracted from either sample type. The immunoSEQ Assay, a bias-controlled multiplex PCR, was used to amplify TCRbeta CDR3 regions from genomic DNA. In the original analysis: Nucleated cell counts per sample were estimated from amplification of reference gene primers within the assay. Sequence reads were collapsed and filtered to measure the absolute abundance of every unique TCRbeta CDR3 rearrangement. Productive Simpson clonality was computed per sample as the square root of Simpson's diversity index over productive rearrangements. What TCRdb holds here is the immuneACCESS table cut down to in-frame rearrangements. Part of the clones is not present; checked against another copy, under half of the missing clones reflect an unresolved V gene, and the others are unexplained. V and J calls and clone size come straight from that table; D and trimming were deduced from the DNA. A total of roughly 73,000 clones appear in this sample, roughly 84% of them only once. The ten largest account for roughly 30% of the sample.

The rearranged chain carries TRBV6-7 and TRBJ1-2; tentative D gene TRBD1, with 5 bases matching. TRBV6-7 has ORF status, its function being uncertain. This clonotype was sampled from a woman over 75 with active or convalescent COVID-19. Sequences were obtained from peripheral blood. The CDR3: CASRQKRGLIYGYTF. The nucleotide sequence is TGTGCCAGCAGACAAAAGAGGGGACTGATCTATGGCTACACCTTC.